Following are 19 T cell receptor beta chains from one sample sequenced in a study of metastatic and nonmetastatic thyroid tumors (TCRdb year 2020). No patient had received any treatment before thyroid surgery. The method was PCR. Sequencing was carried out with an Illumina HiSeq 4000. Using fastp trimming at Q25 and MiXCR clonotype assembly, TCRdb reanalyzed the public sequencing data and kept in-frame beta chains. A total of roughly 89,000 clones appear in this sample, roughly an eighth of them only once. The ten largest clonotypes hold roughly 9.6% of the sample. Sequencing used tumor tissue. The receptors here all came from a female donor with papillary thyroid cancer or a benign thyroid nodule (not recorded which). Some clones in this sample may be carry-over from other donors' samples.

In the case of this clone: A much larger clone differs by one base, so this may be a read error. Other DNA sequences in the same sample also yield this CDR3. This sequence joins TRBV5-4 and TRBJ2-7; D may be TRBD2 (6 bases). CDR1 is SGHNT, CDR2 YYREEE, per germline (reference sequence). The V end was cut by 5 bases, the J end by 6 bases, with 15 bases between. This CDR3 has 13 amino acids. CDR3 nucleotides: TGTGCCAGCAGTCGGACGGGGGTTAGCGAGCAGTACTTC. Its translation is CASSRTGVSEQYF.

The sample holds a few counts of this clone. Relative to the germline gene, one junction end is altered; a read error may explain this. The rearrangement joins TRBV4-1 to TRBJ2-5; possibly TRBD2 for D (5 bases). The CDR3 totals 17 residues. Germline CDR1 is MGHRA and CDR2 is YSYEKL. The CDR3 reads CASSQDQKSGDIETLYF. CDR3 nucleotides: TGCGCCAGCAGCCAAGATCAAAAAAGCGGAGACATAGAGACCCTGTACTTC.

The J gene is TRBJ2-7, the V gene TRBV12-3 or TRBV12-4; TRBD1 is a possible D gene (6 bases). Trimming took off 1 base at V and 4 bases at J, with 14 bases between the two ends. CDR3 length: 15 amino acids. The CDR3 bases are TGTGCCAGCAGTTTAGAACAGGGTTTTAGGTACGAGCAGTACTTC. Translating gives CASSLEQGFRYEQYF.

In its sample, this clone was seen many times. The rearrangement links TRBV11-2 to TRBJ2-1, with 8 bases lining up with TRBD1. This CDR3 is 16 amino acids long. Looked up from germline, CDR1 is SGHAT and CDR2 is FQNNGV. After removal of 5 bases from V and 4 bases from J, the junction contained 10 bases not matched to a gene. The CDR3 bases are TGTGCCAGCAGCGATCCCGGGACAGGTTTATACAATGAGCAGTTCTTC. Translating gives CASSDPGTGLYNEQFF.

This clone was counted ten times or more. Because the CDR3 is missing its conserved closing phenylalanine or tryptophan, this is likely a read error. No DNA is shown, since the ends of the CDR3 on it are uncertain; the CDR3 is the one TCRdb lists. The V and J genes are TRBV7-8 and TRBJ2-1. Looked up from germline, CDR1 is SGHVS and CDR2 is FQNEAQ. The CDR3 length equals 8 residues, ends included. The CDR3 reads CASSSIWG.

On this clone: This sequence may be a read error, since a much larger clone differs from it by one base. The chain has TRBV4-2 and TRBJ1-5; possibly TRBD1 for D (5 bases). The length of the CDR3 is 15 residues. Germline lookup yields CDR1 LGHNA and CDR2 YNFKEQ. CDR3 DNA sequence: TGTGCCAGCAGCCAGGGGGTGCAGCTCAATCATCCCCAGCATTTT. This gives the protein CASSQGVQLNHPQHF.

A remark on this clone: Other DNA sequences within the sample encode an identical CDR3. The genes are TRBV18 and TRBJ2-3; D is undetermined. Between the trimmed V and J ends, which lost 3 bases and 5 bases, there was a span of 12 bases. The CDR3 has 14 residues. The V gene's germline CDR1 is KGHSH and CDR2 LQKENI. CDR3 coding DNA: TGTGCCAGCTCACCGTCGGTAGGAGAAGATACGCAGTATTTT. Protein sequence: CASSPSVGEDTQYF. Looking up the rest from reference TRBV18 and TRBJ2-3 gives the full variable domain: NAGVMQNPRHLVRRRGQEARLRCSPMKGHSHVYWYRQLPEEGLKFMVYLQKENIIDESGMPKERFSAEFPKEGPSILRIQQVVRGDSAAYFCASSPSVGEDTQYFGPGTRLTVL.

CDR3 loop: CAWSVLLTGASEQYF. The CDR3 DNA follows: TGTGCCTGGAGTGTACTGTTGACAGGGGCCTCTGAGCAGTACTTC. This sequence joins TRBV30 and TRBJ2-7; 8 bases match TRBD1. The CDR3 spans 15 residues. Per germline, CDR1 GTSNPN and CDR2 SVGIG (reference sequence). Trimming at V came to 0 bases and at J to 7 bases, leaving 11 bases not matched to a gene.

This clone was recorded at least ten times. V gene TRBV7-9 combines with J gene TRBJ2-1; 7 positions agree with TRBD2. The length of the CDR3 is 16 residues. CDR1 and CDR2 from the germline V gene are SEHNR and FQNEAQ (reference sequence). The junction had 6 bases not matched to a gene; V was cut back by 3 bases and J by 1 base. CDR3 residues: CASSFQAGLSYNEQFF. In nucleotides, the CDR3 is TGTGCCAGCAGCTTTCAAGCGGGACTATCCTACAATGAGCAGTTCTTC.

As to this clone: This CDR3 is also generated by other DNA sequences in the sample. The chain is built from TRBV5-6 and TRBJ1-2; D ambiguous. This CDR3 is built from 13 residues. Germline CDR1 SGHDT, CDR2 YYEEEE. V was pared by 4 bases and J by 7 bases, with 14 bases between. CDR3 nucleotide sequence: TGTGCCAGCAGCCAGCCGGGGAAGGGTGGCTACACCTTC. Residues: CASSQPGKGGYTF.

At least ten counts were recorded for this clone. This chain connects TRBV5-1 to TRBJ1-1; 9 nucleotides align to TRBD1. With V trimmed by 2 bases and J by 0 bases, 8 bases remained unmatched. Per germline, CDR1 SGHRS and CDR2 YFSETQ. CDR3 length: 17 amino acids. The CDR3 coding sequence is TGCGCCAGCAGCTTAACCGCACAGGGGGCTATGAACACTGAAGCTTTCTTT. Translating gives CASSLTAQGAMNTEAFF.

The sample holds many counts of this clone. The rearrangement uses TRBV7-3 and TRBJ1-6; D is uncertain. V was trimmed by 0 bases and J by 7 bases, leaving 10 bases between them. The CDR3 has 15 amino acids. Germline values: CDR1 SGHTA, CDR2 FQGTGA. CDR3 in amino acids: CASSLTDNGNSPLHF. DNA of the CDR3: TGTGCCAGCAGCTTAACCGACAACGGGAATTCACCCCTCCACTTT.

This clone was seen ten or more times. The V and J genes are TRBV20-1 and TRBJ2-7, with 15 positions matching TRBD2. There are 16 residues in the CDR3. V dropped 4 bases and J dropped 0; count of bases not matched to a gene: 4. Germline assignment: CDR1 DFQATT and CDR2 SNEGSKA (reference sequence). The CDR3 bases are TGCAGTGCTACGGGACTAGCGGGAGGAAGCTCCTACGAGCAGTACTTC. Its protein is CSATGLAGGSSYEQYF.

There are many counts of this clone. Other nucleotide sequences from this sample produce the same CDR3. This rearrangement joins TRBV6-2 or TRBV6-3 to TRBJ2-6; unclear D gene. CDR1 and CDR2 from the germline V gene are MNHEY and SVGEGT. V was pared by 9 bases and J by 4 bases, with 16 bases between. The CDR3 is 15 amino acids. Here the CDR3 reads CASTTRVAGANVLTF. In DNA, the CDR3 is TGTGCCAGTACAACCCGAGTCGCCGGGGCCAACGTCCTGACTTTC.

This clone showed up many times. J is TRBJ2-3 and V is TRBV5-8; tentative D call: TRBD2 (5 bases). V was cut by 0 bases and J by 4 bases, with 12 bases left in between. This CDR3 is 15 amino acids long. Germline loops: CDR1 SGHTS, CDR2 YDEGEE. The CDR3 sequence: CASSLESGSADTQYF. The CDR3, as DNA: TGTGCCAGCAGCTTGGAGTCAGGTAGCGCAGATACGCAGTATTTT.

This clone was seen more than once but under ten times. This may be a read error: a much more frequent sequence differs by one nucleotide. This chain links TRBV20-1 with TRBJ1-3; maybe TRBD1 (5 bases). CDR3 length: 14 amino acids. From germline, CDR1 is DFQATT and CDR2 SNEGSKA (reference sequence). The CDR3 DNA follows: TGCAGTGTCCCGTGGCGGGGCTCTGGAAACGCCATATATTTT. This gives the protein CSVPWRGSGNAIYF.

This rearrangement joins TRBV18 to TRBJ2-3, with D perhaps matching TRBD1 or TRBD2 (6 bases each). This CDR3 has 18 residues. Trimming took off 0 bases at V and 7 bases at J, with 23 bases between the two ends. In germline, CDR1 is KGHSH, CDR2 LQKENI. CDR3 DNA: TGTGCCAGCTCACCACCGGTCTCCCACACGGGGGCCGTAAATACGCAGTATTTT. Protein sequence: CASSPPVSHTGAVNTQYF.

The rearrangement uses TRBV30 and TRBJ2-7, with D perhaps TRBD1 (6 bases). V lost 3 bases and J lost 3, with 18 bases in between. Germline V lookup: CDR1 GTSNPN, CDR2 SVGIG (reference sequence). The CDR3 covers 15 residues. CDR3 sequence (DNA): TGTGCCTGGAGACCTCTAGGGGGAGCCTGCTACGAGCAGTACTTC. Translated: CAWRPLGGACYEQYF. Full variable domain (rest looked up from reference TRBV30 and TRBJ2-7): SQTIHQWPATLVQPVGSPLSLECTVEGTSNPNLYWYRQAAGRGLQLLFYSVGIGQISSEVPQNLSASRPQDRQFILSSKKLLLSDSGFYLCAWRPLGGACYEQYFGPGTRLTVT.

This clone was recorded a few times. This may come from a read error, since a much larger clone is one base off. This rearrangement joins TRBV6-1 to TRBJ2-5, with 9 bases matching TRBD1. The trim removed 4 bases at V and 4 bases at J, leaving 1 base unmatched. There are 13 residues in the CDR3. The germline CDR1 and CDR2 sequences are MNHNS and SASEGT. CDR3 protein: CASSADRGETQYF. DNA of the CDR3: TGTGCCAGCAGTGCGGACAGGGGAGAGACCCAGTACTTC.